The 27 T cell receptor beta chains given below trace back to one sample, sequenced in a study of CD8+CD57+ T cells in acquired aplastic anemia. Flow cytometry had shown expanded CD8+CD57+ cells in the patients chosen for sequencing. Genomic DNA acted as the template from which TCR beta VDJ combination and CDR3 sequence profiling were carried out. One entry per CDR3 protein, called by TCRdb with MiXCR from the reads. The sample gives about 190,000 distinct CDR3 sequences, approximately 48% of which show up once; 9.7% is in the top ten. The sample consisted of sorted CD4+, CD8+, or CD8+CD57+ T cells (not recorded which) from PBMCs. The receptors were gathered from a human donor with aplastic anemia.

This clonotype was counted many times. V gene TRBV20-1 combines with J gene TRBJ1-1; D not certain. The CDR3 covers 16 residues. Germline V gene lookup returns CDR1 DFQATT and CDR2 SNEGSKA (reference sequence). Trimming left V 3 bases short and J 0 bases short, with 17 bases between. CDR3 coding DNA: TGCAGTGCTAGGCGGACTTCTAGCCCTTTGAACACTGAAGCTTTCTTT. Its translation is CSARRTSSPLNTEAFF.

This chain uses TRBV19 with TRBJ1-4; no firm D call. Trimming shortened V by 7 bases and J by 5 bases, and 8 bases separated the two germline ends. The CDR3 extends over 12 amino acids. Germline V gene sequence: CDR1 LNHDA, CDR2 SQIVND (reference sequence). The CDR3 spells CASTDGNEKLFF. CDR3 in DNA: TGTGCCAGTACGGACGGGAATGAAAAACTGTTTTTT.

Worth noting for this clonotype: Likely a read error: the CDR3 ends without its conserved phenylalanine or tryptophan. V and J are TRBV29-1 and TRBJ2-5, with 9 bases fitting TRBD1. CDR1 is SQVTM, CDR2 ANQGSEA, per germline. V lost 7 bases, J lost 4 bases, and 7 bases stayed unmatched. This CDR3 is 13 amino acids long. The DNA for the CDR3 is TGCAGCGGTAGCCAGACAGGGGGAGAGACCCAGTACTCC. Translation gives CSGSQTGGETQYS.

The gene calls are TRBV6-1 and TRBJ2-3; D gene uncertain. Per germline, CDR1 MNHNS and CDR2 SASEGT. V was shortened by 1 base and J by 2 bases, with 10 bases between the two germline ends. There are 15 residues in the CDR3. The CDR3 loop is CASSEEGSPTDTQYF. CDR3 bases: TGTGCCAGCAGTGAAGAAGGGTCCCCCACAGATACGCAGTATTTT.

In its sample, this clonotype was seen many times. The chain uses TRBV24-1 and TRBJ1-1, with no clear D. V lost 1 base and J 5 bases, leaving 7 bases between the germline ends. The CDR3 covers 13 residues. CDR1 and CDR2 from the germline V gene are KGHDR and SFDVKD. The CDR3 spells CATSDFPGTEAFF. Written as DNA, the CDR3 is TGTGCCACCAGTGATTTCCCGGGGACTGAAGCTTTCTTT.

This chain connects TRBV11-2 to TRBJ2-7; 7 nucleotides match TRBD2. Looked up from germline, CDR1 is SGHAT and CDR2 is FQNNGV. The CDR3 extends over 16 amino acids. Trimming took 0 bases from V and 3 from J; bases not matched to a gene: 8. Written as DNA, the CDR3 is TGTGCCAGCAGCTTAGAAGGGCTAGCGGTGGGCTACGAGCAGTACTTC. Its protein is CASSLEGLAVGYEQYF.

The chain recombines TRBV15 with TRBJ2-1; D uncertain. V gave up 1 base and J gave up 9 bases, with 10 bases separating them. The CDR3 is 13 amino acids. Germline assignment: CDR1 LNHNV and CDR2 YYDKDF (reference sequence). CDR3 in amino acids: CATSRGPDGEQFF. CDR3 in DNA: TGTGCCACCAGCAGAGGACCCGATGGTGAGCAGTTCTTC.

The chain carries TRBV6-2 or TRBV6-3 and TRBJ1-4; the match to TRBD1 covers 7 bases. The germline gives CDR1 MNHEY, CDR2 SVGEGT. V lost 0 bases to trimming and J lost 5 bases; unmatched junction nucleotides: 6. The CDR3 has 16 amino acids. CDR3 region: CASSYSRGTANEKLFF. In DNA form, the CDR3 reads TGTGCCAGCAGTTACTCGAGGGGGACAGCGAATGAAAAACTGTTTTTT.

The chain employs TRBV20-1 and TRBJ2-2; 12 nucleotides match TRBD2. The CDR3 is made up of 15 amino acids. The germline V gene has CDR1 DFQATT and CDR2 SNEGSKA (reference sequence). Trimming took 2 bases from V and 5 from J; bases not matched to a gene: 3. The CDR3 bases are TGCAGTGCTAGAACCCTAGCGGGAGGGACCGGGGAGCTGTTTTTT. Translating it yields CSARTLAGGTGELFF.

This clonotype was picked up many times. The chain has TRBV7-9 and TRBJ2-7; D possibly uses TRBD1 or TRBD2 (6 bases each). V was clipped by 8 bases and J by 3 bases, with 20 bases between them. Germline V CDR1 and CDR2: SEHNR, FQNEAQ (reference sequence). The CDR3 has 15 residues. The CDR3 DNA reads as TGTGCCAGCTCCCCGGGGGCCAGGGATGGCTACGAGCAGTACTTC. Translated: CASSPGARDGYEQYF.

This clonotype was detected many times. J is TRBJ1-1 and V is TRBV12-3 or TRBV12-4; 7 bases line up with TRBD1. The trim removed 6 bases at V and 8 bases at J, leaving 9 bases unmatched. This CDR3 contains 13 residues. In DNA form, the CDR3 reads TGTGCCAGCAGCCGGGACAGAGGGGGCGAAGCTTTCTTT. Translated, it gives CASSRDRGGEAFF.

The chain employs TRBV12-3 or TRBV12-4 and TRBJ2-3, with 8 bases fitting TRBD2. V dropped 6 bases and J dropped 1; count of bases not matched to a gene: 21. The CDR3 has 20 residues. CDR3 in amino acids: CASRGKELADSLGGTDTQYF. The CDR3 bases are TGTGCCAGCAGGGGAAAGGAACTAGCGGACTCTCTGGGTGGCACAGATACGCAGTATTTT.

The gene calls are TRBV29-1 and TRBJ2-1; 8 bases align to TRBD2. Looked up from germline, CDR1 is SQVTM and CDR2 is ANQGSEA. The V gene end was trimmed by 6 bases and the J gene end by 6 bases; junction bases not matched to a gene: 7. The CDR3 is 13 residues long. The CDR3 sequence is CSVAGLAPNEQFF. Here the CDR3 DNA reads TGCAGCGTCGCCGGACTAGCCCCCAATGAGCAGTTCTTC.

This clonotype was picked up many times. Given a much more abundant clone one base away, this may be a read error. It is likely a read error, because the conserved phenylalanine at the end of the CDR3 is missing. The chain couples TRBV15 to TRBJ2-7; D remains ambiguous. V was pared by 4 bases and J by 0 bases, with 1 base between. Per germline, CDR1 LNHNV and CDR2 YYDKDF (reference sequence). This CDR3 contains 11 residues. CDR3 amino acids: CATSNSYEQYL. Here the CDR3 DNA reads TGTGCCACCAGCAACTCCTACGAGCAGTACCTC.

The chain employs TRBV7-9 and TRBJ2-7, with 7 positions matching TRBD2. This CDR3 has 13 residues. The germline V gene has CDR1 SEHNR and CDR2 FQNEAQ (reference sequence). The J segment lost 6 bases and the V segment lost 1 base, leaving 3 bases of the junction unmatched. The CDR3 sequence: CASSLESGGEQYF. The DNA of the CDR3 is TGTGCCAGCAGCTTAGAGTCGGGGGGCGAGCAGTACTTC.

This clonotype was detected many times. J is TRBJ1-4 and V is TRBV19; 7 bases agree with TRBD1. Trimming at V came to 7 bases and at J to 8 bases, leaving 10 bases not matched to a gene. CDR3 length: 14 amino acids. CDR1 LNHDA and CDR2 SQIVND come from the germline V gene (reference sequence). CDR3 sequence reads: CASTSDRLGEKLFF. DNA of the CDR3: TGTGCCAGTACCTCGGACAGGCTCGGCGAAAAACTGTTTTTT.

Concerning this clonotype: This clone may be a read error of a much larger clone one base away. This CDR3 reads CASSSIGTTEAFF. CDR3 bases: TGTGCCAGCAGCTCTATAGGGACCACTGAAGCTTTCTTT. The V gene is TRBV7-9, the J gene TRBJ1-1; the D gene is possibly TRBD1 (5 bases). Trimming left V 4 bases short and J 4 bases short, with 10 bases between. From germline, CDR1 is SEHNR and CDR2 FQNEAQ (reference sequence). The CDR3 runs to 13 residues.

The CDR3 loop is CASSPGTSGTGVETQYF. The CDR3 region has the DNA TGTGCCAGCAGCCCCGGGACTAGCGGGACAGGGGTAGAGACCCAGTACTTC. V usage is TRBV25-1 and J usage is TRBJ2-5, with 13 bases matching TRBD2. The CDR3 has 17 amino acids. Germline-derived CDR1 and CDR2 are MGHDK and SYGVNS. Trimming removed 6 bases from V and 4 bases from J; junction bases left unmatched: 11. Looking up the rest from reference TRBV25-1 and TRBJ2-5 gives the full variable domain: EADIYQTPRYLVIGTGKKITLECSQTMGHDKMYWYQQDPGMELHLIHYSYGVNSTEKGDLSSESTVSRIRTEHFPLTLESARPSHTSQYLCASSPGTSGTGVETQYFGPGTRLLVL.

The chain's CDR3 is CASSLIGGENEQYF. The CDR3 DNA sequence: TGCGCCAGCAGCTTGATCGGAGGCGAGAACGAGCAGTACTTC. The chain recombines TRBV5-1 with TRBJ2-7; maybe TRBD2 (5 bases). The CDR3 sequence is 14 residues long. V was clipped by 1 base and J by 5 bases, with 13 bases between them. Germline lookup yields CDR1 SGHRS and CDR2 YFSETQ.

This clonotype has at least ten counts. The chain combines TRBV5-4 with TRBJ1-4; D is undetermined. CDR1 is SGHNT, CDR2 YYREEE, per germline (reference sequence). The CDR3 is 12 amino acids. V was shortened by 4 bases and J by 3 bases, with 4 bases between the two germline ends. The CDR3 bases are TGTGCCAGCAGCACAGCTAATGAAAAACTGTTTTTT. Its protein product is CASSTANEKLFF.

Note on this clonotype: Compared with germline, one end of the junction differs, possibly owing to a read error. This chain connects TRBV5-1 to TRBJ2-4, with 7 bases fitting TRBD1. Per germline, CDR1 SGHRS and CDR2 YFSETQ. This CDR3 has 17 amino acids. The CDR3 protein is CASSPYRGEGAKNFQYF. CDR3 coding DNA: TGCGCCAGCAGCCCCTACAGGGGCGAAGGGGCCAAAAACTTTCAGTACTTC.

V is TRBV5-1 and J is TRBJ2-7, with D possibly matching TRBD1 (6 bases). Deletions cut 5 bases from V and 7 bases from J, with 22 bases between. This CDR3 contains 15 residues. Germline CDR1 and CDR2: SGHRS and YFSETQ. In DNA, the CDR3 is TGCGCCAGCAGGTTTTCCGGGACACCCTCGGAGGAGCAGTACTTC. It specifies CASRFSGTPSEEQYF.

This clonotype was detected many times. The rearrangement uses TRBV5-1 and TRBJ1-2; no clear D. CDR1 and CDR2 (germline): SGHRS, YFSETQ. Trimming pared 4 bases from V and 0 bases from J, leaving 7 bases between. This CDR3 region has 13 residues. DNA for the CDR3: TGCGCCAGCAGCATTGATTCTAACTATGGCTACACCTTC. This gives the protein CASSIDSNYGYTF.

This clonotype was found a few times. This chain joins TRBV10-3 and TRBJ2-7; D possibly corresponds to TRBD2 (6 bases). Germline V gene data show CDR1 as ENHRY and CDR2 as SYGVKD. The CDR3 runs to 14 residues. Trimming removed 2 bases at V and 2 bases at J, with 10 bases between. For the CDR3, the DNA is TGTGCCATCAGTGAGGCGGGACGCACCTACGAGCAGTACTTC. Encoded protein: CAISEAGRTYEQYF.

The chain combines TRBV20-1 with TRBJ1-1; D uncertain. The CDR3 runs 13 residues. V was pared by 3 bases and J by 0 bases, with 8 bases between. Germline V gives CDR1 DFQATT, CDR2 SNEGSKA (reference sequence). The CDR3 reads CSARGLLNTEAFF. CDR3 coding DNA: TGCAGTGCTAGGGGCCTCCTGAACACTGAAGCTTTCTTT.

The rearrangement links TRBV29-1 to TRBJ1-1; the D gene is possibly TRBD1 (5 bases). CDR3 size: 14 residues. Trimming took off 4 bases at V and 8 bases at J, with 20 bases between the two ends. Germline V gives CDR1 SQVTM, CDR2 ANQGSEA. For the CDR3, the DNA is TGCAGCGTTGTTGGACTGGGGGACCCATACGAAGCTTTCTTT. Translated: CSVVGLGDPYEAFF.

The genes are TRBV2 and TRBJ2-5; D unresolved. This CDR3 spans 15 amino acids. Trimming left V 1 base short and J 4 bases short, with 13 bases between. CDR1 and CDR2 (germline): SNHLY, FYNNEI. CDR3 nucleotide sequence: TGTGCCAGCAGTGAAGATGCGTCAACGAGAGAGACCCAGTACTTC. Amino acids: CASSEDASTRETQYF.